Listed below are T cell receptor beta chains from one sample, sequenced in a study of cytomegalovirus exposure and HLA in healthy donors. The data were produced by immunoSEQ multiplex PCR, yet TCRdb's version contains in-frame clones alone and is incomplete. This table holds roughly 120,000 clones, about 91% found once. The material sequenced was PBMCs. The receptors originated from a man in his late teens or twenties in good health and CMV-seronegative. CDR3s include the opening cysteine and the closing phenylalanine or tryptophan. The order of the fields is J gene, clone size, V gene, D gene, CDR3 DNA, CDR3 protein. The D gene is left open where the match is weak. A row's size may be missing; if present it is once, few, many or a size class.

>TRBJ1-3|.|TRBV28|.
TGTGCCAGTAACAGTGCTGGAAACACCATATATTTT
CASNSAGNTIYF
>TRBJ1-5|.|TRBV30|TRBD1
TGTGCCTGGAGTTCAAACCGGGACAGGGGGTATAGCAATCAGCCCCAGCATTTT
CAWSSNRDRGYSNQPQHF
>TRBJ2-7|.|TRBV7-9|.
TGTGCCAGCAGCTTAGTAGAGGGCTACGAGCAGTACTTC
CASSLVEGYEQYF
>TRBJ1-1|.|TRBV9|TRBD1
TGTGCCAGCAGCCCACGGACAGGACTGAACACTGAAGCTTTCTTT
CASSPRTGLNTEAFF
>TRBJ1-6|few|TRBV28|.
TGTGCCAGCCGGGATATCTTGGGGTGGGTTTCACCCCTCCACTTT
CASRDILGWVSPLHF
>TRBJ2-1|.|TRBV27|TRBD2
TGTGCCAGCTCCGGACTAGCGGGACCCTACAATGAGCAGTTCTTC
CASSGLAGPYNEQFF
>TRBJ2-7|.|TRBV5-6|.
TGTGCCAGCAGCCGCCGCGGGGCCCTCTCCTACGAGCAGTACTTC
CASSRRGALSYEQYF
>TRBJ2-4|.|TRBV5-1|TRBD2
TGCGCCAGCAGCACCGGGACTAGCGGGAGTTCGGCCAAAAACATTCAGTACTTC
CASSTGTSGSSAKNIQYF
>TRBJ2-2|.|TRBV19|.
TGTGCCAGTATCTCTAGTATGAACGGGGAGCTGTTTTTT
CASISSMNGELFF
>TRBJ2-2|once|TRBV5-1|TRBD2
TGCGCCAGCAGCACGGGAGGGCCGGACACCGGGGAGCTGTTTTTT
CASSTGGPDTGELFF
>TRBJ1-1|.|TRBV29-1|.
TGCAGCGTAGCACGTAGGGGCGTGGAAACTGAAGCTTTCTTT
CSVARRGVETEAFF
>TRBJ2-2|.|TRBV7-6|.
TGTGCCAGCAGCTTAGGGGGCCGAACGAACACCGGGGAGCTGTTTTTT
CASSLGGRTNTGELFF
>TRBJ2-5|.|TRBV27|.
TGTGCCAGCAGTTTGTTCCTTTATGAGACCCAGTACTTC
CASSLFLYETQYF
>TRBJ1-5|.|TRBV6-6|.
TGTGCCAGCACCAAAAGCGGACAGTCTAGCAATCAGCCCCAGCATTTT
CASTKSGQSSNQPQHF
>TRBJ2-7|.|TRBV7-9|.
TGTGCCAGCAGCTTAACAGGGACCTACGAGCAGTACTTC
CASSLTGTYEQYF
>TRBJ1-4|.|TRBV18|.
TGTGCCAGCTCCCCCATCCCAGGGACAACTAATGAAAAACTGTTTTTT
CASSPIPGTTNEKLFF
>TRBJ2-7|.|TRBV11-2|TRBD1
TGTGCCAGCAGCTCTCGACAGGGGGGTGCCTACGAGCAGTACTTC
CASSSRQGGAYEQYF
>TRBJ2-2|.|TRBV9|TRBD2
TGTGCCAGCAGAGTCGGGGGGGCCCCGAACACCGGGGAGCTGTTTTTT
CASRVGGAPNTGELFF
>TRBJ2-1|.|TRBV10-2|.
TGCGCCAGCAGTCAGTACAATGAGCAGTTCTTC
CASSQYNEQFF
>TRBJ2-7|once|TRBV28|.
TGTGCCAGCAACCTAACCCCCTACGAGCAGTACTTC
CASNLTPYEQYF
>TRBJ1-2|.|TRBV18|.
TGTGCCAGCTCACTTTCGGACAGCCCTAACTATGGCTACACCTTC
CASSLSDSPNYGYTF
>TRBJ2-1|.|TRBV27|TRBD2
TGTGCCAGCAGGACATACTCGACTAGCGGGCACAATGAGCAGTTCTTC
CASRTYSTSGHNEQFF
>TRBJ2-1|.|TRBV4-1|TRBD2
TGCGCCAGCAGCCCCCGACTAGCGGGGGGGCGAGAGCAGTTCTTC
CASSPRLAGGREQFF
>TRBJ1-5|.|TRBV28|.
TGTGCCAGCAGCTTACATAGCAATCAGCCCCAGCATTTT
CASSLHSNQPQHF
>TRBJ2-7|once|TRBV6-5|TRBD1
TGTGCCAGCAGTGAGGGGGCCCGCTACGAGCAGTACTTC
CASSEGARYEQYF
>TRBJ2-1|.|TRBV7-9|.
TGTGCCAGCAGCTTATTCGGAGGGAGAAGCAATGAGCAGTTCTTC
CASSLFGGRSNEQFF
>TRBJ1-5|.|TRBV5-1|TRBD1
TGCGCCAGCAGCGTTACAGGGGGCGATGAGCCCCAGCATTTT
CASSVTGGDEPQHF
>TRBJ2-7|.|TRBV6-1|.
TGTGCCAGCAGTGAATCCGCAGAAAACTCCTACGAGCAGTACTTC
CASSESAENSYEQYF
>TRBJ1-2|.|TRBV7-9|.
TGTGCCAGCAGCTTAGCGCGTGGACTGAGCTATGGCTACACCTTC
CASSLARGLSYGYTF
>TRBJ1-2|.|TRBV7-9|.
TGTGCCAGCAGCTTAGGTTCAGGGAACGATGGCTACACCTTC
CASSLGSGNDGYTF
>TRBJ2-1|once|TRBV27|TRBD2
TGTGCCACCCTTAATTCACTAGCGGGTCTCTACAATGAGCAGTTCTTC
CATLNSLAGLYNEQFF
>TRBJ2-3|.|TRBV19|.
TGTGCCAGCAGGGTGGGCTCCGCCACAGATACGCAGTATTTT
CASRVGSATDTQYF
>TRBJ2-6|.|TRBV6-1|.
TGTGCCAGCACGCGGGAAGCGGGGGCCAACGTCCTGACTTTC
CASTREAGANVLTF
>TRBJ2-7|.|TRBV5-5|TRBD1
TGTGCCAGCAGCCCGAGACAGGGCCTATCCTACGAGCAGTACTTC
CASSPRQGLSYEQYF
>TRBJ1-2|.|TRBV11-2|.
TGTGCCAGCAGCTCGACAGCGTCCTATGGCTACACCTTC
CASSSTASYGYTF
>TRBJ1-1|.|TRBV27|.
TGTGCCAGCAGCGGACACCGCGTGGGAGGCACTGAAGCTTTCTTT
CASSGHRVGGTEAFF
>TRBJ2-1|.|TRBV6-4|TRBD2
TGTGCCAGCAGTGACTGGACTAGCGGTTACAATGAGCAGTTCTTC
CASSDWTSGYNEQFF
>TRBJ2-1|.|TRBV7-2|.
TGTGCCAGCAGCTTGGACTCAGCTTCCTACAATGAGCAGTTCTTC
CASSLDSASYNEQFF
>TRBJ2-2|.|TRBV9|TRBD1
TGTGCCAGCAGCATGGGACAGGGGATTACCGGGGAGCTGTTTTTT
CASSMGQGITGELFF
>TRBJ2-7|.|TRBV27|.
TGTGCCAGCAGTTTATCAGGGGGAGTGAGAACGTACGAGCAGTACTTC
CASSLSGGVRTYEQYF
>TRBJ2-7|.|TRBV21-1|.
TGTGCCAGCAGCAGGACAGGGAGGGCCTACGAGCAGTACTTC
CASSRTGRAYEQYF
>TRBJ2-5|.|TRBV19|TRBD1
TGTGCCAGTAGTAGGACAGGGATCCAAGAGACCCAGTACTTC
CASSRTGIQETQYF
>TRBJ1-1|.|TRBV6-4|.
TGTGCCAGCAGTGACTCGAGGAACACTGAAGCTTTCTTT
CASSDSRNTEAFF
>TRBJ2-2|.|TRBV7-6|.
TGTGCCAGCAGCTTAGAGTCCGGTCTTCCCACCGGGGAGCTGTTTTTT
CASSLESGLPTGELFF
>TRBJ2-7|.|TRBV27|TRBD2
TGTGCCAGCAGTTCTGCTAGCGGCTACGAGCAGTACTTC
CASSSASGYEQYF
>TRBJ2-1|once|TRBV28|.
TGTGCCAGCAGGGCTCCGACTGGCAATGAGCAGTTCTTC
CASRAPTGNEQFF
>TRBJ2-7|few|TRBV7-9|.
TGTGCCAGCAGGGCTAGCGAGGCTTACGAGCAGTACTTC
CASRASEAYEQYF
>TRBJ1-2|.|TRBV27|.
TGTGCCAGCAGTTTAAGCTCGGGAAATGGCTACACCTTC
CASSLSSGNGYTF
>TRBJ2-5|.|TRBV7-7|TRBD1
TGTGCCAGCAGCTCAGGACAGGCCCAAGAGACCCAGTACTTC
CASSSGQAQETQYF
>TRBJ2-7|.|TRBV19|TRBD1
TGTGCCAGTAATTCGCCTCGGACAGGGACCCACGAGCAGTACTTC
CASNSPRTGTHEQYF
>TRBJ1-2|few|TRBV5-6|.
TGTGCCAGCAGCTTGGTCGGACAGACTAACTATGGCTACACCTTC
CASSLVGQTNYGYTF
>TRBJ2-1|.|TRBV5-1|TRBD2
TGCGCCAGCAGCTTGGTTGGGACTAGCGGGCACAATGAGCAGTTCTTC
CASSLVGTSGHNEQFF
>TRBJ1-5|.|TRBV7-9|.
TGTGCCAGCTCTCGGGGAGGTAGCAATCAGCCCCAGCATTTT
CASSRGGSNQPQHF
>TRBJ1-5|.|TRBV6-5|.
TGTGCCAGCAGTTACTCCCCCGGGAATCAGCCCCAGCATTTT
CASSYSPGNQPQHF
>TRBJ2-7|once|TRBV7-2|.
TGTGCCAGCAGCTTATTGGACAGCAGCTCCTACGAGCAGTACTTC
CASSLLDSSSYEQYF
>TRBJ2-2|.|TRBV7-9|.
TGTGCCAGCAGCTTGCAGGGGAACACCGGGGAGCTGTTTTTT
CASSLQGNTGELFF
>TRBJ2-7|.|TRBV19|TRBD2
TGTGCCAGTAGTCCCCTCGGGAAGCGGGGGGGCTCTTACGAGCAGTACTTC
CASSPLGKRGGSYEQYF